A single sample gave rise to the 5 T cell receptor beta chains below, sequenced in a study of blood T cell repertoires in COVID-19 (dated by TCRdb to about 2020). Library preparation employed the immunoSEQ multiplex PCR assay. TCRdb obtained this table from immuneACCESS and retained in-frame rearrangements with V and J assigned. These tables miss some clones; where compared with another copy, unresolved V genes account for less than half of the shortfall, and the remainder is unexplained. A total of some 150,000 clones appear in this sample, around 91% of them only once. Of the sample, approximately 3% is held by the ten largest clones. Sequencing input: peripheral blood. The origin of the receptors is an older woman with active COVID-19.

J is TRBJ2-1 and V is TRBV7-9; D call uncertain. V was clipped by 1 base and J by 4 bases, with 8 bases between them. Germline V gives CDR1 SEHNR, CDR2 FQNEAQ (reference sequence). This CDR3 has 14 amino acids. CDR3 sequence reads: CASSLDTSYNEQFF. As DNA, the CDR3 is TGTGCCAGCAGCTTAGATACAAGTTACAATGAGCAGTTCTTC.

The sample holds a few counts of this clone. This sequence joins TRBV28 and TRBJ2-7; maybe TRBD1 (5 bases). This CDR3 has 17 amino acids. The V end was cut by 6 bases, the J end by 0 bases, with 21 bases between. Germline CDR1 MDHEN, CDR2 SYDVKM. The CDR3 sequence is CASRDSGWGMSSYEQYF. CDR3 bases: TGTGCCAGCAGAGATTCAGGTTGGGGCATGAGCTCCTACGAGCAGTACTTC.

This clone has only a few counts. The V call is TRBV3-1 (or the pseudogene TRBV3-2), the J call TRBJ1-5; D may be TRBD1 (5 bases). CDR3 length equals 14 residues. From germline, CDR1 is LGHDT and CDR2 YNNKEL (reference sequence). The V end was cut by 4 bases, the J end by 4 bases, with 11 bases between. The CDR3 reads CASSLGGLNQPQHF. The CDR3 nucleotides are TGTGCCAGCAGCCTGGGGGGATTGAATCAGCCCCAGCATTTT.

The rearrangement links TRBV28 to TRBJ1-1; D is uncertain. V lost 2 bases, J lost 2 bases, and 18 bases lay in between. Germline V gene data show CDR1 as MDHEN and CDR2 as SYDVKM. This CDR3 region has 17 residues. CDR3 DNA: TGTGCCAGCAGTTTAACGGCGGGGAGGTCAGGTAACACTGAAGCTTTCTTT. Residues: CASSLTAGRSGNTEAFF.

This clone was seen once. The chain recombines TRBV2 with TRBJ2-3; D not resolved. The germline V gene encodes CDR1 SNHLY and CDR2 FYNNEI. Trimming stripped 5 bases from V and 4 bases from J, with 7 bases between. This CDR3 is built from 12 residues. In DNA form, the CDR3 reads TGTGCCAGCAGTTGGAGCCCAGATACGCAGTATTTT. This encodes CASSWSPDTQYF.